The clone carrying this T cell receptor beta chain was seen a few times. This entry belongs to a study of response to subunit inactivated influenza vaccine. This CDR3 region has 15 residues. Deletions cut 5 bases from V and 3 bases from J, with 18 bases between. In germline, CDR1 is SGHDT, CDR2 YYEEEE. Each CDR3 protein gets one entry after TCRdb re-called the RT-PCR reads with MiXCR. Of roughly 620,000 distinct CDR3 sequences in the sample, 11% are singletons; the top ten hold 11%. These data were likewise used in another study, on T cells expressing NK-cell markers. That paper notes: UMIs accompanied the 5'RACE template switching by which TCR beta cDNA was made. The authors derived TCR beta repertoires from sorted CD3+CD56+NKG2C+, CD3+CD56+NKG2C- and CD3+CD56-NKG2C+ T cells. Top CD8+ clonotypes included the dominant CD3+CD56+NKG2C+ clonotypes in six donors. These clonotypes, the leaders elsewhere, also led the CD3+CD56-NKG2C+ fraction in a handful of donors.

This rearrangement joins TRBV5-6 to TRBJ2-7; weak D call: TRBD2 (7 bases). This TCR derives from a man in his fifties or sixties who received an inactivated influenza vaccine. The source material was PBMCs from blood, sampled on the day of vaccination. DNA for the CDR3: TGTGCCAGCAGTAAAGGGGGGGCTATCTACTACGAGCAGTACTTC. Encoded protein: CASSKGGAIYYEQYF.